The text below deals with one T cell receptor beta chain. This record belongs to a study of blood T cell repertoires in COVID-19. Sequencing was performed with immunoSEQ multiplex PCR; in TCRdb, only in-frame clones are kept and a portion is missing. The top ten hold 2.6% of the sample, which has 250,000 to 350,000 clones, more than 75% seen once. Per the germline V gene, CDR1 is KGHDR and CDR2 is SFDVKD. The CDR3 contains 17 residues. The trim removed 3 bases at V and 3 bases at J, leaving 5 bases unmatched. V is TRBV24-1 and J is TRBJ2-3; 13 bases match TRBD2. The sequence came from a man aged 55-75 years who had recovered from COVID-19. Sequenced material: PBMCs or T cells enriched from blood (not recorded which). The CDR3, as DNA: TGTGCCACCAGTGATGTAGGACTAGCGGGAGTAACAGATACGCAGTATTTT. It yields the protein CATSDVGLAGVTDTQYF.